Included here is one T cell receptor (beta chain) sequence, with context. The target antigen is unknown. The authors reverse transcribed all of the isolated RNA, so sequencing captured expressed TCRB transcripts. The study sequenced naive, central memory and regulatory T cell samples to an average of roughly 3.8 million reads. Repertoires were generated with immunoSEQ multiplex PCR, while TCRdb's copy carries only in-frame clones and drops some. The sample contains 400,000 to 550,000 clones, roughly 11% of which appear only once. The data were obtained in a study of beta chain features in type 1 diabetes. Study-wide points: HLA influence on TCRB rearrangement stayed unresolved here.

V lost 3 bases and J lost 0, with 10 bases in between. Germline-derived CDR1 and CDR2 are SGHDN and FVKESK. The CDR3 has 15 amino acids. Based on CD45RO/CCR7/CD25/CD127/CD95/CD27, CD4+ regulatory, stem cell-like memory, naive and central memory cells were sorted. The TCR comes from a woman between 18 and 29 years old in good health. The chain combines TRBV14 with TRBJ2-3; the D is unclear. The sequenced sample consisted of naive CD4+ T cells from blood. The CDR3 bases are TGTGCCAGCAGCCAGGCCAGGACGAGCACAGATACGCAGTATTTT. It encodes CASSQARTSTDTQYF.